A selection of T cell receptor beta chains follows, all from one sample in a study of blood T cells in healthy people across ages. TCRdb ran MiXCR on the 5' RACE reads and lists one entry per CDR3 protein. The table lists 1.5 million to 2 million distinct CDR3 sequences, roughly 27% of them singletons. Sequencing was done on a sample of blood. The receptors stem from a woman younger than 45 in good health. The CDR3 runs from the conserved cysteine through the conserved F or W. Each record gives: J gene, D gene, V gene, clone size, CDR3 DNA, CDR3 protein. D genes are given only for firm matches. Clone sizes are given selectively: once, few, many, or a class where the clone is expanded.

>TRBJ2-5|TRBD2|TRBV7-2|many
TGTGCCAGCAGCTTGGGACTAGCGGGGGGGCCCCAAGAGACCCAGTACTTC
CASSLGLAGGPQETQYF
>TRBJ2-5|NA|TRBV15|NA
TGTGCCACCAGGGGTTGGGGGAGAGAAGAGACCCAGTACTTC
CATRGWGREETQYF
>TRBJ2-1|TRBD1|TRBV5-1|NA
TGCGCCAGCAGCTTGGCCATGGGACAGGGTCCCTACAATGAGCAGTTCTTC
CASSLAMGQGPYNEQFF
>TRBJ1-1|TRBD1|TRBV12-3/TRBV12-4|NA
TGTGCCAGCAGGGACGGACAGGGCGGCACTGAAGCTTTCTTT
CASRDGQGGTEAFF
>TRBJ2-7|TRBD1|TRBV28|few
TGTGCCAGCCGAAACTCACAGGGGAGAGAGGACTCCCACGAGCAGTACTTC
CASRNSQGREDSHEQYF
>TRBJ2-1|TRBD1|TRBV10-2|few
TGCGCCAGCACCACCGGGACAGGGGCCTACAATGAGCAGTTCTTC
CASTTGTGAYNEQFF
>TRBJ2-3|TRBD1|TRBV5-6|many
TGTGCCAGCAGCCAGCCGGGACAGGGAGCAGATACGCAGTATTTT
CASSQPGQGADTQYF
>TRBJ2-7|TRBD2|TRBV3-1|NA
TGTGCCAGCAGCCAAGATGTTGGACTAGCGTACTTC
CASSQDVGLAYF
>TRBJ1-6|TRBD1|TRBV2|NA
TGTGCCAGCAGCGAAACCGGGACAGGGGGATCACCCCTCCACTTT
CASSETGTGGSPLHF
>TRBJ1-2|NA|TRBV2|many
TGTGCCAGCAGGGGTGACAGGAGCTATGGCTACACCTTC
CASRGDRSYGYTF
>TRBJ2-3|NA|TRBV25-1|NA
TGTGCCAGCATAATAGAGTTCACAGATACGCGGTATTTT
CASIIEFTDTRYF
>TRBJ2-2|TRBD2|TRBV5-1|NA
TGCGCCAGCAGCTCGGGACTAGCGGCTCCTTCGAACACCGGGGAGCTGTTTTTT
CASSSGLAAPSNTGELFF
>TRBJ1-2|NA|TRBV5-1|NA
TGCGCCAGCAGCCCCGGACATCAACTTAACTATGGCTACACCTTC
CASSPGHQLNYGYTF
>TRBJ2-3|TRBD2|TRBV28|NA
TGTGCCAGCAGGTCTAGCGGGGGGGCACGCACAGATACGCAGTATTTT
CASRSSGGARTDTQYF
>TRBJ1-2|TRBD1|TRBV25-1|many
TGTGCCAGCAGTGGGCGACAGGGGGATGGCTACACCTTC
CASSGRQGDGYTF
>TRBJ1-5|TRBD1|TRBV9|NA
TGTGCCAGCAGCTCAGGACCCGGGACAGAAAATCAGCCCCAGCATTTT
CASSSGPGTENQPQHF
>TRBJ2-1|TRBD1|TRBV24-1|few
TGTGCCACCAGTGACTGGGACAGGGGAGGAAATGAGCAGTTCTTC
CATSDWDRGGNEQFF
>TRBJ1-2|TRBD1|TRBV9|many
TGTGCCAGCAGTCCCCGGGACAGGGCTTACTATGGCTACACCTTC
CASSPRDRAYYGYTF
>TRBJ1-5|TRBD1|TRBV28|NA
TGTGCCATATCTAAAGGGGGCGGCAATCAGCCCCAGCATTTT
CAISKGGGNQPQHF
>TRBJ1-5|NA|TRBV10-2|few
TGCGCCAGCAGTGGATCGCCGGGTGGCAATCAGCCCCAGCATTTT
CASSGSPGGNQPQHF
>TRBJ1-5|NA|TRBV7-2|many
TGTGCCAGCAGCCCAGGGTTCAATCAGCCCCAGCATTTT
CASSPGFNQPQHF
>TRBJ2-3|NA|TRBV28|many
TGTGCCAGCAGGACTCTTTTGCGGGATACGCAGTATTTT
CASRTLLRDTQYF
>TRBJ2-3|NA|TRBV7-2|few
TGTGCCAGCAGCTTAGCGCTAACAGGAGATACGCAGTATTTT
CASSLALTGDTQYF
>TRBJ2-1|NA|TRBV3-1|NA
TGTGCCAGCAGCCAGTCCTCGAGAGGGGATGAGCAGTTCTTC
CASSQSSRGDEQFF
>TRBJ2-7|NA|TRBV25-1|many
TGTGCCAGCAGTGATCCCCTCTCCGAGCAGTACTTC
CASSDPLSEQYF
>TRBJ1-1|TRBD1|TRBV15|NA
TGTGCCACCAGCACTGGGACAGGGGGCCCGAGCACTGAAGCTTTCTTT
CATSTGTGGPSTEAFF
>TRBJ1-2|NA|TRBV7-2|NA
TGTGCCAGCAGCCATGGGGCCAAAGTGGGCTATGGCTACACCTTC
CASSHGAKVGYGYTF
>TRBJ1-5|NA|TRBV2|once
TGTGCCAGCAGTGAAGCTCCGCGGACCAATCAGCCCCAGCATTTT
CASSEAPRTNQPQHF
>TRBJ2-5|NA|TRBV12-3/TRBV12-4|few
TGTGCCAGCACCCCGACAGAACAAGAGACCCAGTACTTC
CASTPTEQETQYF
>TRBJ2-4|NA|TRBV19|NA
TGTGCCAGTAGTCCCCGACAGACTATAGCCAAAAACATTCAGTACTTC
CASSPRQTIAKNIQYF
>TRBJ2-5|TRBD1|TRBV3-1|NA
TGTGCCAGCAGCCAAACGACAGGGGCGGACAATGAGCAGTACTTC
CASSQTTGADNEQYF
>TRBJ2-7|NA|TRBV19|NA
TGTGCCAGTAGTGGGGGAGACAGCCCTTTTTCCTACGAGCAGTACTTC
CASSGGDSPFSYEQYF
>TRBJ2-4|TRBD2|TRBV12-3/TRBV12-4|few
TGTGCCAGCAGGGGAACTAGCGGGGGACACCAGTACTTC
CASRGTSGGHQYF
>TRBJ2-7|TRBD1|TRBV27|many
TGTGCCACCGCGACTTTACTACAGGGGCGCTACGAGCAGTACTTC
CATATLLQGRYEQYF
>TRBJ2-7|TRBD2|TRBV19|NA
TGTGCCAGTAGTGCGGGAGCTCATCCTTCCTACGAGCAGTACTTC
CASSAGAHPSYEQYF
>TRBJ1-6|NA|TRBV5-5|NA
TGTGCCAGCAGCTTTGGAAGGGAAAATTCACCCCTCCACTTT
CASSFGRENSPLHF
>TRBJ2-1|NA|TRBV20-1|NA
TGCAGTGCTAGAGACCTGAGCGGACCCTCCTACAATGAGCAGTTCTTC
CSARDLSGPSYNEQFF
>TRBJ2-1|TRBD2|TRBV5-1|few
TGCGCCAGCAGCGGGGAGGGGACTAGCGGGAGTCCAGCATACAATGAGCAGTTCTTC
CASSGEGTSGSPAYNEQFF
>TRBJ1-4|TRBD1|TRBV12-3/TRBV12-4|NA
TGTGCCAGCAGTTTTGCCGGGACAGGGTACGAAAAACTGTTTTTT
CASSFAGTGYEKLFF
>TRBJ2-1|NA|TRBV4-3|NA
TGCGCCAGCAGCCAAGAGGGAGGACTTTCCGGGAACAATGAGCAGTTCTTC
CASSQEGGLSGNNEQFF
>TRBJ2-1|NA|TRBV24-1|NA
TGTGCCACCAGTGATATCTGGGATGAGCAGTTCTTC
CATSDIWDEQFF
>TRBJ2-1|TRBD2|TRBV20-1|few
TGCAGTGCTCTCACTAGCGGCTACAATGAGCAGTTCTTC
CSALTSGYNEQFF